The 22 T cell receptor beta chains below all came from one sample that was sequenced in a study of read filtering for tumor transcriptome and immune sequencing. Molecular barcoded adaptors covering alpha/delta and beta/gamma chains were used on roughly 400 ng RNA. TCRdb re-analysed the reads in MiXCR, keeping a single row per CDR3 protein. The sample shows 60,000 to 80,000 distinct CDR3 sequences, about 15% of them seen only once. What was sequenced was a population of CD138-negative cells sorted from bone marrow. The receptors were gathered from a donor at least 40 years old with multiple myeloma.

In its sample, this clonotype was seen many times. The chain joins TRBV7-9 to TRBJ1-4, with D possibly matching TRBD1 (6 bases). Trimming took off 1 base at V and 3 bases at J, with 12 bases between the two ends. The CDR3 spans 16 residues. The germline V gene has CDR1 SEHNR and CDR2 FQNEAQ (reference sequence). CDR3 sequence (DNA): TGTGCCAGCAGCTTAGGCTTCGGGGGGCCTAATGAAAAACTGTTTTTT. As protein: CASSLGFGGPNEKLFF.

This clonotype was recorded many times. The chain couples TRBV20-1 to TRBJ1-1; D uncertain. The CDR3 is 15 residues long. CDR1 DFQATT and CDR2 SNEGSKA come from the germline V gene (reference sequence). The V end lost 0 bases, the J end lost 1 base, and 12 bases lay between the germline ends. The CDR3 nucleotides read TGCAGTGCTAGAGATAGAAAGAAGGGGAACACTGAAGCTTTCTTT. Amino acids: CSARDRKKGNTEAFF.

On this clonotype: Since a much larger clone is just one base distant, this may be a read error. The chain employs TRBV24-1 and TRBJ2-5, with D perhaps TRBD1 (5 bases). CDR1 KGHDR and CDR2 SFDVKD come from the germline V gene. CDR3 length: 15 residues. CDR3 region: CATSEYDRTQETRYF. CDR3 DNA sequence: TGTGCCACCAGTGAATATGACAGAACCCAAGAGACCCGGTACTTC.

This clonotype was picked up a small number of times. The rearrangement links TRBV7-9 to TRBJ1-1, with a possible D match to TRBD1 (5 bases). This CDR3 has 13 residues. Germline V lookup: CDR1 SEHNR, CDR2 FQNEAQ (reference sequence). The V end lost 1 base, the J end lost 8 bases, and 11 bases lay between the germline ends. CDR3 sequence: CASSLGSDSEAFF. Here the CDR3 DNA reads TGTGCCAGCAGCTTAGGCTCAGACAGCGAAGCTTTCTTT. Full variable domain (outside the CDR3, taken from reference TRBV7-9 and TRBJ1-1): DTGVSQNPRHKITKRGQNVTFRCDPISEHNRLYWYRQTLGQGPEFLTYFQNEAQLEKSRLLSDRFSAERPKGSFSTLEIQRTEQGDSAMYLCASSLGSDSEAFFGQGTRLTVV.

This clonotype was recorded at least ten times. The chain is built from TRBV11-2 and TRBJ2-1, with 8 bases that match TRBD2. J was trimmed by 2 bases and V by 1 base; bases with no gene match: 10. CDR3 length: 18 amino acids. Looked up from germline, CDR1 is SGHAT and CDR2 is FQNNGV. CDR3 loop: CASSLGGVGAGAYNEQFF. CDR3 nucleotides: TGTGCCAGCAGCTTAGGCGGGGTGGGAGCGGGGGCCTACAATGAGCAGTTCTTC.

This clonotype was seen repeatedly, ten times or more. Here the CDR3 reads CASSLGVAGERDTDTQYF. CDR3 nucleotides: TGTGCCAGCAGTCTCGGGGTAGCGGGAGAGCGTGACACAGATACGCAGTATTTT. J is TRBJ2-3 and V is TRBV28; 9 bases are a match to TRBD2. With 5 bases clipped from V and 2 bases from J, the junction kept 14 bases outside the gene matches. The germline gives CDR1 MDHEN, CDR2 SYDVKM. This CDR3 is built from 18 residues.

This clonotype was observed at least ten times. DNA of the CDR3: TGTGCCAGCAGCCAACTAGCGGGGTCGTGGGAGCAGTTCTTC. The encoded protein is CASSQLAGSWEQFF. The chain recombines TRBV3-1 with TRBJ2-1, with TRBD2 matching 9 bases. After removal of 2 bases from V and 10 bases from J, the junction contained 6 bases not matched to a gene. CDR1 and CDR2 from the germline V gene are LGHDT and YNNKEL (reference sequence). CDR3 length: 14 residues.

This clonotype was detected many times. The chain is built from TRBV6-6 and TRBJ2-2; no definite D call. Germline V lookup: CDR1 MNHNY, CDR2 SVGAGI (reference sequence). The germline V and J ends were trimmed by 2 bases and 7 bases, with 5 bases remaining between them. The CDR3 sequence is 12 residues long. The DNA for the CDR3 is TGTGCCAGCAGTTACGATATCGGGGAGCTGTTTTTT. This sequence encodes CASSYDIGELFF.

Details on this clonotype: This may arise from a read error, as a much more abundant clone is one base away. As DNA, the CDR3 is TGTGCCAGCAGCTTAGGGCTAGCCTCAGATACGCAGTATTTT. Encoded protein: CASSLGLASDTQYF. J is TRBJ2-3 and V is TRBV11-2; possibly TRBD2 for D (5 bases). Germline V lookup: CDR1 SGHAT, CDR2 FQNNGV. Deletions cut 1 base from V and 4 bases from J, with 9 bases between. The CDR3 length is 14 residues.

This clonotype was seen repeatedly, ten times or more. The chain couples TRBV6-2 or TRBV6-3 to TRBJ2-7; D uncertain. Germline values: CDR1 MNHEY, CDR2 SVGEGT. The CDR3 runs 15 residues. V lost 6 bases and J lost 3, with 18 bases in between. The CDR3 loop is CASSNPIEWIYEQYF. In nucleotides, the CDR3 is TGTGCCAGCAGCAACCCGATTGAGTGGATCTACGAGCAGTACTTC.

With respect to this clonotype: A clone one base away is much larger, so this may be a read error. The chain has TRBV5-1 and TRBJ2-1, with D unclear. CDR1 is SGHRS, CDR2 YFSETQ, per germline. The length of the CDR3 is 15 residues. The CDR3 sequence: CVSSLAGRTYNGQFF. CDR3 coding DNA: TGCGTCAGCAGCTTGGCCGGTAGGACCTACAATGGGCAGTTCTTC.

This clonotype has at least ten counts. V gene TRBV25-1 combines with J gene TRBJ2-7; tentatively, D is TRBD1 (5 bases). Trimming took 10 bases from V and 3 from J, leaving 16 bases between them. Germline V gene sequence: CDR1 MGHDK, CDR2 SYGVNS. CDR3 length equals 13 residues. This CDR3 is CATSPGYGYEQYF. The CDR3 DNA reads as TGTGCCACCTCACCAGGGTACGGCTACGAGCAGTACTTC.

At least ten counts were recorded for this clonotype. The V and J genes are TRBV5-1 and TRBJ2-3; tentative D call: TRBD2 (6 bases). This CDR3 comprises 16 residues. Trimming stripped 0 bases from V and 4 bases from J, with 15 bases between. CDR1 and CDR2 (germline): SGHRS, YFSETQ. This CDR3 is CASSLAGGVSSDTQYF. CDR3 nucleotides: TGCGCCAGCAGCTTGGCAGGAGGGGTATCTTCAGATACGCAGTATTTT.

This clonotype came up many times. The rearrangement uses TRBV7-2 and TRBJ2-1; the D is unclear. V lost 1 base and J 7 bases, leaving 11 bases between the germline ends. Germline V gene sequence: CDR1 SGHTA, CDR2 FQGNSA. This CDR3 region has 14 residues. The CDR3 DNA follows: TGTGCCAGCAGCTTAGAGGGCAGGAAGAATGAGCAGTTCTTC. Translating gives CASSLEGRKNEQFF.

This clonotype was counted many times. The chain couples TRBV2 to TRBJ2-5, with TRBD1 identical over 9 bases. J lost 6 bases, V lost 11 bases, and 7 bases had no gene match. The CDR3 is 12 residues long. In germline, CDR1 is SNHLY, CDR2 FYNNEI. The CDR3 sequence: CAAGQGWKTQYF. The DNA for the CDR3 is TGTGCCGCGGGACAGGGTTGGAAGACCCAGTACTTC.

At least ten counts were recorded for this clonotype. As DNA, the CDR3 is TGCAGCGTAGGACTCCTCCCGAGCTCCTACGAGCAGTACTTC. Its protein is CSVGLLPSSYEQYF. The genes are TRBV29-1 and TRBJ2-7, with D maybe TRBD2 (5 bases). CDR1 is SQVTM and CDR2 is ANQGSEA in the germline V gene. The CDR3 runs 14 residues. The ends were cut back, 6 bases at V and 0 bases at J, with 15 bases in the middle.

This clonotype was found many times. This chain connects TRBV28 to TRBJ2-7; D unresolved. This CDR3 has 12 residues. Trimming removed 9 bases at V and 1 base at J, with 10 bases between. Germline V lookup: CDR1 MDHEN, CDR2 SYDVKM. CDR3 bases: TGTGCCAGTAAGCCCGGATCCTACGAGCAGTACTTC. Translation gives CASKPGSYEQYF.

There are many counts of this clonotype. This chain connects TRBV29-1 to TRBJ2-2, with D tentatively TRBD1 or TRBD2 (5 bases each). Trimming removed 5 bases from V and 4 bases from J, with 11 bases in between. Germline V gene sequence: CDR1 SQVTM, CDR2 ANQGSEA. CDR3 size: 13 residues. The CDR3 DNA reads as TGCAGCGTTTGGGCAGGGAGCACCGGGGAGCTGTTTTTT. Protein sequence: CSVWAGSTGELFF.

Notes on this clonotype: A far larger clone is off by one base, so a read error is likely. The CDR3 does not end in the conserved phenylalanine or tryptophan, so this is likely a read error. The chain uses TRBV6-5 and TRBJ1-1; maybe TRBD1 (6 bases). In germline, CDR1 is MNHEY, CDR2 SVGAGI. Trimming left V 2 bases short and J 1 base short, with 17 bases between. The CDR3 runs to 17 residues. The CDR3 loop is CASSYLLGGPENTEAFS. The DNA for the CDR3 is TGTGCCAGCAGTTACCTTTTGGGGGGGCCGGAGAACACTGAAGCTTTCTCT.

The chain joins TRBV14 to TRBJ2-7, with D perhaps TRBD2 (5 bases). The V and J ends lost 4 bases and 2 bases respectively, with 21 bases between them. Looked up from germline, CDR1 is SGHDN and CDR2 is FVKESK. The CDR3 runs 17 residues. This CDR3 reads CASSPTKWEKPPYEQYF. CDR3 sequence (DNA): TGTGCCAGCAGCCCGACCAAATGGGAGAAACCTCCCTACGAGCAGTACTTC. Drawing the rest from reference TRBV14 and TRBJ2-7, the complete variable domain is EAGVTQFPSHSVIEKGQTVTLRCDPISGHDNLYWYRRVMGKEIKFLLHFVKESKQDESGMPNNRFLAERTGGTYSTLKVQPAELEDSGVYFCASSPTKWEKPPYEQYFGPGTRLTVT.

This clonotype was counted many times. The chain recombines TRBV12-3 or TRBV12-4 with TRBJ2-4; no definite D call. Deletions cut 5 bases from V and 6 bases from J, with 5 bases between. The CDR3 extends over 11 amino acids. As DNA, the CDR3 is TGTGCCAGCAGTAGAAGAAACATTCAGTACTTC. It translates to CASSRRNIQYF.

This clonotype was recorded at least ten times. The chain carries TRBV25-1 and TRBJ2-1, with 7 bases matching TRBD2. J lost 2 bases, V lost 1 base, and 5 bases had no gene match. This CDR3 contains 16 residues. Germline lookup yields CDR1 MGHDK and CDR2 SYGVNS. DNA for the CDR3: TGTGCCAGCAGTGAATCTTGGCGGGAGACCTACAATGAGCAGTTCTTC. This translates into CASSESWRETYNEQFF.